Listed below are T cell receptor beta chains from one sample, sequenced in a study of blood T cell repertoires in COVID-19. Generated by immunoSEQ multiplex PCR, the TCRdb table keeps only in-frame clones and is missing some. The sample includes roughly 120,000 clones, about 88% of them seen just once. What was sequenced was peripheral blood. The receptors derive from a middle-aged man with acute or convalescent COVID-19. The CDR3 runs from the conserved cysteine through the conserved F or W. Fields, in order: clone size, J gene, V gene, D gene, CDR3 protein, CDR3 DNA. D genes are given only for firm matches. For some rows the clone size is stated as once, few or many, or as a class when expanded; others skip it.

clone size: -; J gene: TRBJ2-7; V gene: TRBV3-1/TRBV3-2; D gene: TRBD2; CDR3 protein: CASSLRSGGTYEQYF; CDR3 DNA: TGTGCCAGCAGCCTACGTAGCGGGGGCACCTACGAGCAGTACTTC
clone size: -; J gene: TRBJ2-3; V gene: TRBV15; D gene: TRBD1; CDR3 protein: CATSRGTDNTDTQYF; CDR3 DNA: TGTGCCACCAGCAGGGGGACAGACAACACAGATACGCAGTATTTT
clone size: -; J gene: TRBJ1-2; V gene: TRBV5-4; D gene: TRBD1; CDR3 protein: CASSRTGGYGYTF; CDR3 DNA: TGTGCCAGCAGCCGGACAGGGGGATATGGCTACACCTTC
clone size: -; J gene: TRBJ2-2; V gene: TRBV30; D gene: TRBD2; CDR3 protein: CAWSAGGGNTGELFF; CDR3 DNA: TGTGCCTGGAGTGCCGGGGGGGGAAACACCGGGGAGCTGTTTTTT
clone size: -; J gene: TRBJ2-2; V gene: TRBV10-3; D gene: -; CDR3 protein: CAISLGTPNTGELFF; CDR3 DNA: TGTGCCATCAGTCTGGGGACACCTAACACCGGGGAGCTGTTTTTT
clone size: -; J gene: TRBJ2-1; V gene: TRBV6-4; D gene: -; CDR3 protein: CASSIPAEGPNEQFF; CDR3 DNA: TGTGCCAGCAGTATCCCGGCGGAGGGGCCCAATGAGCAGTTCTTC
clone size: few; J gene: TRBJ2-4; V gene: TRBV4-3; D gene: -; CDR3 protein: CASSHLSAKNIQYF; CDR3 DNA: TGCGCCAGCAGCCACCTATCGGCCAAAAACATTCAGTACTTC
clone size: -; J gene: TRBJ1-5; V gene: TRBV28; D gene: -; CDR3 protein: CASSLIAMQPQHF; CDR3 DNA: TGTGCCAGCAGTTTGATAGCAATGCAGCCCCAGCATTTT
clone size: -; J gene: TRBJ2-3; V gene: TRBV4-2; D gene: -; CDR3 protein: CASSQGASTDTQYF; CDR3 DNA: TGTGCCAGCAGCCAAGGGGCGAGCACAGATACGCAGTATTTT
clone size: few; J gene: TRBJ2-1; V gene: TRBV5-1; D gene: -; CDR3 protein: CASSPTSTHNEQFF; CDR3 DNA: TGCGCCAGCAGCCCTACTAGTACCCACAATGAGCAGTTCTTC
clone size: -; J gene: TRBJ1-1; V gene: TRBV6-2/TRBV6-3; D gene: -; CDR3 protein: CASSFRGNTEAFF; CDR3 DNA: TGTGCCAGCAGCTTCAGGGGTAACACTGAAGCTTTCTTT
clone size: -; J gene: TRBJ2-4; V gene: TRBV28; D gene: -; CDR3 protein: CASSLSGPKNIQYF; CDR3 DNA: TGTGCCAGCAGTCTTAGCGGCCCCAAAAACATTCAGTACTTC
clone size: -; J gene: TRBJ2-3; V gene: TRBV3-1/TRBV3-2; D gene: TRBD1; CDR3 protein: CASSPGQPDTQYF; CDR3 DNA: TGTGCCAGCAGCCCGGGACAGCCGGATACGCAGTATTTT
clone size: -; J gene: TRBJ2-1; V gene: TRBV6-6; D gene: TRBD1; CDR3 protein: CASTRGGTGDNEQFF; CDR3 DNA: TGTGCCAGCACTCGCGGAGGGACAGGAGACAATGAGCAGTTCTTC
clone size: -; J gene: TRBJ2-5; V gene: TRBV7-7; D gene: TRBD2; CDR3 protein: CASSPQTSGIQETQYF; CDR3 DNA: TGTGCTAGCAGCCCGCAGACTAGCGGGATACAAGAGACCCAGTACTTC
clone size: few; J gene: TRBJ2-1; V gene: TRBV19; D gene: TRBD2; CDR3 protein: CASSIRGIAGGYNEQFF; CDR3 DNA: TGTGCCAGTAGTATCCGGGGAATAGCGGGAGGGTACAATGAGCAGTTCTTC
clone size: -; J gene: TRBJ2-5; V gene: TRBV7-9; D gene: TRBD2; CDR3 protein: CASSRSGGVWETQYF; CDR3 DNA: TGTGCCAGCAGCCGATCCGGGGGGGTCTGGGAGACCCAGTACTTC
clone size: -; J gene: TRBJ2-5; V gene: TRBV2; D gene: -; CDR3 protein: CASTKGRVGGQETQYF; CDR3 DNA: TGTGCCAGCACCAAGGGCAGGGTGGGGGGCCAAGAGACCCAGTACTTC
clone size: -; J gene: TRBJ2-7; V gene: TRBV27; D gene: -; CDR3 protein: CASSLYQDYEQYF; CDR3 DNA: TGTGCCAGCAGTTTGTACCAGGACTACGAGCAGTACTTC
clone size: -; J gene: TRBJ1-1; V gene: TRBV9; D gene: -; CDR3 protein: CASSGGPGAEAFF; CDR3 DNA: TGTGCCAGCAGCGGAGGACCAGGGGCTGAAGCTTTCTTT
clone size: -; J gene: TRBJ2-1; V gene: TRBV5-1; D gene: TRBD2; CDR3 protein: CASSLWGLETSNNEQFF; CDR3 DNA: TGCGCCAGCAGCTTGTGGGGACTAGAGACGAGCAACAATGAGCAGTTCTTC
clone size: -; J gene: TRBJ2-5; V gene: TRBV6-2/TRBV6-3; D gene: TRBD2; CDR3 protein: CASSYGRSGGLAVTQYF; CDR3 DNA: TGTGCCAGCAGTTACGGGAGGTCTGGGGGACTAGCCGTGACCCAGTACTTC
clone size: -; J gene: TRBJ2-6; V gene: TRBV6-2/TRBV6-3; D gene: TRBD1; CDR3 protein: CASSGVLDRGPSGANVLTF; CDR3 DNA: TGTGCCAGCAGTGGGGTTCTGGACAGGGGGCCTTCGGGGGCCAACGTCCTGACTTTC
clone size: -; J gene: TRBJ1-1; V gene: TRBV29-1; D gene: TRBD1; CDR3 protein: CSVWDRNTEAFF; CDR3 DNA: TGCAGCGTCTGGGACAGGAACACTGAAGCTTTCTTT
clone size: -; J gene: TRBJ2-1; V gene: TRBV9; D gene: -; CDR3 protein: CASSVAGREQFF; CDR3 DNA: TGTGCCAGCAGCGTAGCAGGGCGGGAGCAGTTCTTC
clone size: -; J gene: TRBJ1-5; V gene: TRBV2; D gene: -; CDR3 protein: CASSLRGRSNQPQHF; CDR3 DNA: TGTGCCAGCAGCCTCAGGGGCCGAAGCAATCAGCCCCAGCATTTT
clone size: -; J gene: TRBJ1-5; V gene: TRBV2; D gene: -; CDR3 protein: CATAGGGTYQPQHF; CDR3 DNA: TGTGCCACCGCCGGAGGCGGAACCTATCAGCCCCAGCATTTT
clone size: once; J gene: TRBJ2-1; V gene: TRBV10-3; D gene: TRBD2; CDR3 protein: CAISEWASGNNEQFF; CDR3 DNA: TGTGCCATCAGTGAATGGGCTAGCGGGAACAATGAGCAGTTCTTC
clone size: -; J gene: TRBJ2-3; V gene: TRBV29-1; D gene: -; CDR3 protein: CSVETGRGDTQYF; CDR3 DNA: TGCAGCGTTGAAACAGGGAGGGGAGATACGCAGTATTTT
clone size: -; J gene: TRBJ2-2; V gene: TRBV7-2; D gene: -; CDR3 protein: CASSLVSAGTGELFF; CDR3 DNA: TGTGCCAGCAGCTTAGTCAGCGCGGGGACCGGGGAGCTGTTTTTT
clone size: -; J gene: TRBJ2-5; V gene: TRBV18; D gene: -; CDR3 protein: CASSTTGSQETQYF; CDR3 DNA: TGTGCCAGCTCAACCACCGGGTCACAAGAGACCCAGTACTTC
clone size: once; J gene: TRBJ2-5; V gene: TRBV5-6; D gene: TRBD2; CDR3 protein: CASTPGLAAQETQYF; CDR3 DNA: TGTGCCAGCACCCCGGGACTAGCGGCCCAAGAGACCCAGTACTTC
clone size: -; J gene: TRBJ1-1; V gene: TRBV3-1/TRBV3-2; D gene: -; CDR3 protein: CASSQHGGSNTEAFF; CDR3 DNA: TGTGCCAGCAGCCAACATGGGGGGTCGAACACTGAAGCTTTCTTT
clone size: -; J gene: TRBJ2-3; V gene: TRBV27; D gene: TRBD1; CDR3 protein: CASSRTGERADTQYF; CDR3 DNA: TGTGCCAGCAGCAGGACAGGGGAGAGGGCAGATACGCAGTATTTT
clone size: -; J gene: TRBJ2-7; V gene: TRBV27; D gene: TRBD1; CDR3 protein: CASRGQGAYEQYF; CDR3 DNA: TGTGCCAGCCGAGGACAGGGGGCCTACGAGCAGTACTTC
clone size: -; J gene: TRBJ1-1; V gene: TRBV2; D gene: -; CDR3 protein: CASKDGAGTEAFF; CDR3 DNA: TGTGCCAGCAAGGACGGTGCGGGCACTGAAGCTTTCTTT
clone size: -; J gene: TRBJ1-6; V gene: TRBV6-2/TRBV6-3; D gene: -; CDR3 protein: CASSPYRDYSPLHF; CDR3 DNA: TGTGCCAGCAGCCCCTACAGGGATTATTCACCCCTCCACTTT
clone size: -; J gene: TRBJ2-3; V gene: TRBV25-1; D gene: TRBD2; CDR3 protein: CASSEGLGRGGRDTQYF; CDR3 DNA: TGTGCCAGCAGTGAAGGCCTAGGGCGGGGGGGCCGAGATACGCAGTATTTT
clone size: -; J gene: TRBJ2-7; V gene: TRBV13; D gene: -; CDR3 protein: CASSARSGGNPYEQYF; CDR3 DNA: TGTGCCAGCAGCGCCCGGTCTGGAGGTAATCCCTACGAGCAGTACTTC
clone size: -; J gene: TRBJ2-1; V gene: TRBV2; D gene: TRBD1; CDR3 protein: CASKTGGTYNEQFF; CDR3 DNA: TGTGCCAGCAAGACAGGGGGCACCTACAATGAGCAGTTCTTC
clone size: -; J gene: TRBJ2-7; V gene: TRBV28; D gene: TRBD1; CDR3 protein: CASSYSGGKPYEQYF; CDR3 DNA: TGTGCCAGCAGTTACTCAGGGGGCAAGCCCTACGAGCAGTACTTC
clone size: -; J gene: TRBJ2-3; V gene: TRBV2; D gene: -; CDR3 protein: CASRPTRELADTQYF; CDR3 DNA: TGTGCCAGCAGGCCCACGAGGGAGTTGGCAGATACGCAGTATTTT
clone size: -; J gene: TRBJ1-2; V gene: TRBV6-1; D gene: TRBD1; CDR3 protein: CASSEDRGGYGYTF; CDR3 DNA: TGTGCCAGCAGTGAGGACAGGGGTGGCTATGGCTACACCTTC
clone size: -; J gene: TRBJ2-3; V gene: TRBV4-1; D gene: TRBD2; CDR3 protein: CASSPPSGGASDTQYF; CDR3 DNA: TGCGCCAGCAGCCCCCCTAGCGGGGGGGCTTCAGATACGCAGTATTTT
clone size: -; J gene: TRBJ1-4; V gene: TRBV7-2; D gene: TRBD1; CDR3 protein: CASSQDREKLFF; CDR3 DNA: TGTGCCAGCAGCCAGGACAGGGAAAAACTGTTTTTT
clone size: few; J gene: TRBJ2-2; V gene: TRBV19; D gene: -; CDR3 protein: CASRRAGELFF; CDR3 DNA: TGTGCCAGTAGGAGGGCCGGGGAGCTGTTTTTT
clone size: -; J gene: TRBJ2-1; V gene: TRBV5-1; D gene: -; CDR3 protein: CASSLESGSYNEQFF; CDR3 DNA: TGCGCCAGCAGCTTGGAAAGCGGCTCCTACAATGAGCAGTTCTTC
clone size: -; J gene: TRBJ1-2; V gene: TRBV19; D gene: -; CDR3 protein: CASAGGFFYGYTF; CDR3 DNA: TGTGCCAGTGCAGGAGGGTTTTTTTATGGCTACACCTTC
clone size: -; J gene: TRBJ1-5; V gene: TRBV4-1; D gene: TRBD1; CDR3 protein: CASSQEWTGYQPQHF; CDR3 DNA: TGCGCCAGCAGCCAAGAGTGGACAGGGTATCAGCCCCAGCATTTT
clone size: -; J gene: TRBJ1-1; V gene: TRBV28; D gene: TRBD1; CDR3 protein: CASSDATGTVNTEAFF; CDR3 DNA: TGTGCCAGCAGTGACGCCACCGGGACAGTGAACACTGAAGCTTTCTTT
clone size: -; J gene: TRBJ2-1; V gene: TRBV7-9; D gene: TRBD2; CDR3 protein: CASSDTSDGYNEQFF; CDR3 DNA: TGTGCCAGCAGCGACACTAGCGACGGCTACAATGAGCAGTTCTTC
clone size: -; J gene: TRBJ1-2; V gene: TRBV6-5; D gene: -; CDR3 protein: CASRKEGGYTF; CDR3 DNA: TGTGCCAGCAGAAAGGAGGGCGGCTACACCTTC
clone size: few; J gene: TRBJ1-2; V gene: TRBV4-2; D gene: TRBD1; CDR3 protein: CASSQDVGGEGYTF; CDR3 DNA: TGTGCCAGCAGCCAAGATGTAGGGGGCGAAGGCTACACCTTC
clone size: once; J gene: TRBJ1-5; V gene: TRBV5-6; D gene: -; CDR3 protein: CASSLGRNNQPQHF; CDR3 DNA: TGTGCCAGCAGCTTGGGCAGGAACAATCAGCCCCAGCATTTT
clone size: once; J gene: TRBJ2-7; V gene: TRBV11-2; D gene: -; CDR3 protein: CASSSIDEGSRPLEQYF; CDR3 DNA: TGTGCCAGCAGCTCCATAGACGAGGGTTCCAGACCCCTCGAGCAGTACTTC
clone size: -; J gene: TRBJ1-2; V gene: TRBV18; D gene: -; CDR3 protein: CASSPGGGGYTF; CDR3 DNA: TGTGCCAGCTCACCCGGGGGTGGTGGCTACACCTTC
clone size: -; J gene: TRBJ1-1; V gene: TRBV18; D gene: -; CDR3 protein: CASSPPAGANTEAFF; CDR3 DNA: TGTGCCAGCTCACCACCGGCAGGGGCCAACACTGAAGCTTTCTTT